A selection of T cell receptor beta chains follows, all from one sample in a study of T cells in tumors after PD-1 blockade. The method was immunoSEQ multiplex PCR; TCRdb's version includes in-frame clones alone and lacks a portion of them. The table shows 60,000 or so clones, with about four fifths occurring only once. The sequencing used PBMCs, collected before anti-PD-1 treatment. All receptors come from a human donor with basal cell carcinoma. Both conserved end residues are part of each CDR3. The order of the fields is CDR3 length, D gene, clone size, V gene, CDR3 protein. D genes are given only for firm matches. A clone size is listed for some rows: how often the clone was seen (once, few, many), or a class if it is expanded.

length: 17; D: TRBD1; size: NA; V: TRBV6-1; CDR3: CASSAQGAKFTNEKLFF
length: 16; D: TRBD1; size: few; V: TRBV27; CDR3: CASSQIRTGGASPLHF
length: 18; D: TRBD2; size: NA; V: TRBV5-1; CDR3: CASSSGLAGAANTGELFF
length: 16; D: TRBD1; size: NA; V: TRBV9; CDR3: CASSVGPGGATGELFF
length: 13; D: NA; size: NA; V: TRBV18; CDR3: CASSLISGNTIYF
length: 12; D: NA; size: many; V: TRBV13; CDR3: CASSSFTDTQYF
length: 19; D: TRBD2; size: once; V: TRBV4-1; CDR3: CASSRNIPLLAMGLDEQFF
length: 13; D: NA; size: NA; V: TRBV6-5; CDR3: CASSTAGNQPQHF
length: 15; D: TRBD2; size: NA; V: TRBV6-5; CDR3: CASIGLATTYNEQFF
length: 15; D: NA; size: NA; V: TRBV7-6; CDR3: CASSLLAGPDREQYF
length: 16; D: NA; size: NA; V: TRBV5-1; CDR3: CASSLEQISSYNEQFF
length: 13; D: NA; size: once; V: TRBV7-3; CDR3: CASSLGKNTEAFF
length: 16; D: NA; size: NA; V: TRBV3-1/TRBV3-2; CDR3: CASSQATGRMIYEQYF
length: 15; D: NA; size: NA; V: TRBV19; CDR3: CASSSSGVANEKLFF
length: 16; D: NA; size: NA; V: TRBV3-1/TRBV3-2; CDR3: CASSLDTRATNEKLFF
length: 12; D: NA; size: few; V: TRBV5-1; CDR3: CASSQSNEKLFF
length: 17; D: TRBD1; size: NA; V: TRBV9; CDR3: CASSVAAGQGGTYGYTF
length: 14; D: TRBD2; size: once; V: TRBV9; CDR3: CASSLSGVGYEQYF
length: 16; D: NA; size: once; V: TRBV21-1; CDR3: CASSKDCGSRYNEQFF
length: 13; D: NA; size: NA; V: TRBV5-6; CDR3: CASIGRTVYGYTF
length: 17; D: TRBD1; size: NA; V: TRBV19; CDR3: CASSIGRTGGNNQPQHF
length: 15; D: NA; size: few; V: TRBV7-9; CDR3: CASSLASQGSEKLFF
length: 16; D: NA; size: NA; V: TRBV3-1/TRBV3-2; CDR3: CASSSRGLRRTDTQYF
length: 13; D: NA; size: NA; V: TRBV20-1; CDR3: CSASGGGQYEQYF
length: 17; D: NA; size: NA; V: TRBV4-1; CDR3: CASSQAGFAGSSYEQYF
length: 16; D: TRBD2; size: NA; V: TRBV4-1; CDR3: CASSQTPGGGRDEQFF
length: 14; D: NA; size: once; V: TRBV3-1/TRBV3-2; CDR3: CASSQDGGHYGYTF
length: 13; D: NA; size: NA; V: TRBV4-1; CDR3: CASSQDASLEQYF